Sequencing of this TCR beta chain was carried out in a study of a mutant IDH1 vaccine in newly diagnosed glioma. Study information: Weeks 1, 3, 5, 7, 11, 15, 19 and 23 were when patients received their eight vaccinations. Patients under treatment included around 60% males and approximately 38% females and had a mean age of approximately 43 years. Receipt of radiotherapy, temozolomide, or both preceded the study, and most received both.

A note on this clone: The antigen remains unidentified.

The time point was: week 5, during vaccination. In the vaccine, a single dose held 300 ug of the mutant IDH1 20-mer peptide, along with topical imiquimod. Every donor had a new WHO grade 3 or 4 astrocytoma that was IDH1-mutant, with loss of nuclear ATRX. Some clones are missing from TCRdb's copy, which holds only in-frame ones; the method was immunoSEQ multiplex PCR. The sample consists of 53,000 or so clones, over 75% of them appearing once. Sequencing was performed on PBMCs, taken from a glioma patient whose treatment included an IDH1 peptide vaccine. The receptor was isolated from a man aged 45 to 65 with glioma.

CDR3 sequence reads: CASSFLEDTGELFF. The CDR3 DNA is TGTGCCAGCAGTTTCTTAGAGGACACCGGGGAGCTGTTTTTT. This chain uses TRBV28 with TRBJ2-2; D call uncertain. CDR1 is MDHEN and CDR2 is SYDVKM in the germline V gene. Between the trimmed V and J ends, which lost 3 bases and 3 bases, there was a span of 8 bases. This CDR3 spans 14 amino acids.